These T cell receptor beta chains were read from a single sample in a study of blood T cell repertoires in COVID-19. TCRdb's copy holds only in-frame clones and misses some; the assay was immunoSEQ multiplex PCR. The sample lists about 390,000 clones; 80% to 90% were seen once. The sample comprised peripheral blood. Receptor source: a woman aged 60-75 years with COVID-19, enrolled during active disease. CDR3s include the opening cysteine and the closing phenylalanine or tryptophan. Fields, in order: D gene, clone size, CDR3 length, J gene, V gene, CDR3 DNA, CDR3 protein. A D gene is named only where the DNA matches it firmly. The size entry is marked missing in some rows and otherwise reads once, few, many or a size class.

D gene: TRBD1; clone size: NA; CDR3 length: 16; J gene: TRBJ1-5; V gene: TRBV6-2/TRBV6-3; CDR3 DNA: TGTGCCAGCAGTGGCCTCTCCGGGACAGGTAATCAGCCCCAGCATTTT; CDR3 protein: CASSGLSGTGNQPQHF
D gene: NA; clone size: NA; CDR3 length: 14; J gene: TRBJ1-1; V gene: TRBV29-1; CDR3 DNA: TGCAGCGTTGATCACCGCCCAGGGAACACTGAAGCTTTCTTT; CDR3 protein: CSVDHRPGNTEAFF
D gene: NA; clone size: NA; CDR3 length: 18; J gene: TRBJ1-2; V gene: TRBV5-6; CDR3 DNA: TGTGCCAGCAGCACGATGGCCGGGGAAGTACGGAGAAACTATGGCTACACCTTC; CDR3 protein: CASSTMAGEVRRNYGYTF
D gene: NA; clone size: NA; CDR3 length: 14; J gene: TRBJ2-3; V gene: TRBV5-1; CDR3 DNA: TGCGCCAGCAGCTTGGACAGTCGCACAGATACGCAGTATTTT; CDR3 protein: CASSLDSRTDTQYF
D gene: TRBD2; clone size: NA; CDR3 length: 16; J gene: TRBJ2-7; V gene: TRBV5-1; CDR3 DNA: TGCGCCAGCAGCGGACTAGCGGGGGGCCCTATACGAGGGCAGTACTTC; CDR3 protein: CASSGLAGGPIRGQYF
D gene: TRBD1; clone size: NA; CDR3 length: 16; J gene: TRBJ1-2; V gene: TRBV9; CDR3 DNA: TGTGCCAGCAGCGCCCCCTGGACAGGGGAGGGCTATGGCTACACCTTC; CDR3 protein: CASSAPWTGEGYGYTF
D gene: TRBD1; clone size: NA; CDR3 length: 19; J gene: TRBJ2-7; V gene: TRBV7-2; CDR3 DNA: TGTGCCAGCAGCTTGCGCAGACCTTCTTCTCCGGGACAGGGTTACGAGCAGTACTTC; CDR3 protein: CASSLRRPSSPGQGYEQYF
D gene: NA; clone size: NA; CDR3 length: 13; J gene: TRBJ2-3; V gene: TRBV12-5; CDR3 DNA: TGTGCTAGTGGTCCCCCCGGCACAGATACGCAGTATTTT; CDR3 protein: CASGPPGTDTQYF
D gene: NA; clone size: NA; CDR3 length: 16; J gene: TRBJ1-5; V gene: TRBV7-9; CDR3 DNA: TGTGCCAGCAGCTTAGTGGGGGGATTGGGCAATCAGCCCCAGCATTTT; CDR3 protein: CASSLVGGLGNQPQHF
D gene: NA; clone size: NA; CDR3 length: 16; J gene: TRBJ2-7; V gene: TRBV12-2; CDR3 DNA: TGTGCAAGTCGCTTAGCGCGGGAAGGGAGGACCTACGAGCAGTACTTC; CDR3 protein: CASRLAREGRTYEQYF
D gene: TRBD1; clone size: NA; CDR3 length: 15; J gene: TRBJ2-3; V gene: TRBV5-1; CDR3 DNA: TGCGCCAGCAGCACCCCGGGACAGACCACAGATACGCAGTATTTT; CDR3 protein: CASSTPGQTTDTQYF
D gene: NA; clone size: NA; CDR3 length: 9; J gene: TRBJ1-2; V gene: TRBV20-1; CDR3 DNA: TGCAGTGCTTCGGACATCGTGACCTTC; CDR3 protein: CSASDIVTF
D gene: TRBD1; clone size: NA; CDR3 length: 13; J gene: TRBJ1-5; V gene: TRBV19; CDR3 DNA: TGTGCCTCAGGGGGTAGTGACAATCAGCCCCAGCATTTT; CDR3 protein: CASGGSDNQPQHF
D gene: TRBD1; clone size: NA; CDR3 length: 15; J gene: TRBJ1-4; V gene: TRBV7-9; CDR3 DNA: TGTGCCAGCAGCTTAGCGGGACAGAGGCATGAAAAACTGTTTTTT; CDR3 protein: CASSLAGQRHEKLFF
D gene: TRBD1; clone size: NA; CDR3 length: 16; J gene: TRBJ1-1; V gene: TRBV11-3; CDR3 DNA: TGTGCCAGCAGCTTGTCTCCGGGACAGGGACCCACTGAAGCTTTCTTT; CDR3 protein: CASSLSPGQGPTEAFF
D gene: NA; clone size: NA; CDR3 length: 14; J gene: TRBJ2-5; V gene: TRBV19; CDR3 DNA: TGTGCCAGTAGTATTTATGTCGACCAAGAGACCCAGTACTTC; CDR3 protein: CASSIYVDQETQYF
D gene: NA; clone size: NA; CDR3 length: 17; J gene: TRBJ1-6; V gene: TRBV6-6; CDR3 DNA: TGTGCCAGCAGTCCGAAAATACCTACCAGGGGTTCTTCACTCCTCCACTTT; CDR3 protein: CASSPKIPTRGSSLLHF
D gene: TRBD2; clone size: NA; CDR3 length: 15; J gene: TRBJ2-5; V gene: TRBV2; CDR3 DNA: TGTGCCAGCAAACCCTGGCTAGCGGGGGGTGAGACCCAGTACTTC; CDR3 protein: CASKPWLAGGETQYF
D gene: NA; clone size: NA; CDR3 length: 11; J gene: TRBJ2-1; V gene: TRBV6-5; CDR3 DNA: TGTGCCAGCAGCCGGGACACTAAGCAGTTCTTC; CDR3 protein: CASSRDTKQFF
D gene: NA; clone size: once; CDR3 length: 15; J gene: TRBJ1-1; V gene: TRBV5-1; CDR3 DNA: TGCGCCAGCAGCATCTCGACAGCCATGAACACTGAAGCTTTCTTT; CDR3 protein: CASSISTAMNTEAFF
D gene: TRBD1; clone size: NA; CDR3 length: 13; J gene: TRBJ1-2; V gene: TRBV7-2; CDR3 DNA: TGTGCCAGCAGCAGCCCAGGGGGGTATGGCTACACCTTC; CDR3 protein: CASSSPGGYGYTF
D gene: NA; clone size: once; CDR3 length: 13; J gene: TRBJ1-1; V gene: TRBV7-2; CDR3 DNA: TGTGCCAGCAGCTTAGGACAGAACACTGAAGCTTTCTTT; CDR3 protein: CASSLGQNTEAFF
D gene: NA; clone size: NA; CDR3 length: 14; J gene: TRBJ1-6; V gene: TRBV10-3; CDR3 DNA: TGTGCCATCAGGCCCGGGGAGCTCAATTCACCCCTCCACTTT; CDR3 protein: CAIRPGELNSPLHF
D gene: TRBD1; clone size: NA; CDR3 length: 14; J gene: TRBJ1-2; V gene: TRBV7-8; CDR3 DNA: TGTGCCAGCAGCTTAAGATCAGGGGGCCGAGGCTACACCTTC; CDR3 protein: CASSLRSGGRGYTF
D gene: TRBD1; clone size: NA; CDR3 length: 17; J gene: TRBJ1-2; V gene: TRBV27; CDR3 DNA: TGTGCCAGCAGTTTATACCCCGGGACAGGGCGTAACTATGGCTACACCTTC; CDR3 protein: CASSLYPGTGRNYGYTF
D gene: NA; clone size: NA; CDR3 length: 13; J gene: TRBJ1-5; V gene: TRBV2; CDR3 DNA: TGTGCCAGCAGTGAATTAGAGAATCAGCCCCAGCATTTT; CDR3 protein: CASSELENQPQHF
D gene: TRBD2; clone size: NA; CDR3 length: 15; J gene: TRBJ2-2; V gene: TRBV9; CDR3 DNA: TGTGCCAGCAGCTTAGAGGGACTAGCGGAAGGGGAGCTGTTTTTT; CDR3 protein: CASSLEGLAEGELFF